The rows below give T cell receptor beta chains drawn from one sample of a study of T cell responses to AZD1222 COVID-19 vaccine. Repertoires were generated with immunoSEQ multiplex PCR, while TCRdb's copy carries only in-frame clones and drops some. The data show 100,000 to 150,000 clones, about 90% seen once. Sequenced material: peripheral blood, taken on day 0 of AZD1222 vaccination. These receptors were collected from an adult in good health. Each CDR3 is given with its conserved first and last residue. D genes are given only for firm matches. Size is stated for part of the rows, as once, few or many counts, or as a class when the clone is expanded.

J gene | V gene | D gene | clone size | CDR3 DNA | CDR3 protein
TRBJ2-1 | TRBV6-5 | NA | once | TGTGCCAGCAGTTACTCCGTTGGACACCTGAGGAATGAGCAGTTCTTC | CASSYSVGHLRNEQFF
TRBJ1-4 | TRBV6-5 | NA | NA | TGTGCCAGCAGCCCCGGAGGGAGTGATGAAAAACTGTTTTTT | CASSPGGSDEKLFF
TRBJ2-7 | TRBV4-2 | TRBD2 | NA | TGTGCCAGCAGCCAAGCGACTAGCGGGAGGGGGTACGAGCAGTACTTC | CASSQATSGRGYEQYF
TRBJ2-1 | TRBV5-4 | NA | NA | TGTGCCAGCAGCTTGACCGGGAACTCCTACAATGAGCAGTTCTTC | CASSLTGNSYNEQFF
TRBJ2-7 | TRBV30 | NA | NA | TGTGCCTGGAGTGTACCCCGGGGTATTCTCTACGAGCAGTACTTC | CAWSVPRGILYEQYF
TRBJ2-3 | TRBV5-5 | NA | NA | TGTGCCAGCAGCGCGAAGGTGGGCACAGATACGCAGTATTTT | CASSAKVGTDTQYF
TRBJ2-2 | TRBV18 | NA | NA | TGTGCCAGCTCACCGCGGGACAGGAACACCGGGGAGCTGTTTTTT | CASSPRDRNTGELFF
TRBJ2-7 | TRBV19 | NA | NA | TGTGCCAGTAGTATGATTACTTCCTACGAGCAGTACTTC | CASSMITSYEQYF
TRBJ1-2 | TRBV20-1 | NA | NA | TGCAGTGCTAGTGGGGGGTTTATCTATGGCTACACCTTC | CSASGGFIYGYTF
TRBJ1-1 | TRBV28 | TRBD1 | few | TGTGCCAGCAGTTCGCCCTGGCGCGGGACAGGGGGCTTGAACACTGAAGCTTTCTTT | CASSSPWRGTGGLNTEAFF
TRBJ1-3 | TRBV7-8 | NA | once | TGTGCCAGCAGCTTGGGCCGTTCAGGGACTGGAAACACCATATATTTT | CASSLGRSGTGNTIYF
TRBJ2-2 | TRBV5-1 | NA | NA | TGCGCCAGCCGCTTGGACTGGAGGGGCACCGGGGAGCTGTTTTTT | CASRLDWRGTGELFF
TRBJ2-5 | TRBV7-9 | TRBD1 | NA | TGTGCCAGCAGCTTACGGGGACAGGTCCAAGAGACCCAGTACTTC | CASSLRGQVQETQYF
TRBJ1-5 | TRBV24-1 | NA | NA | TGTGCCGAGGCCCGGAACGGTAATCAGCCCCAGCATTTT | CAEARNGNQPQHF
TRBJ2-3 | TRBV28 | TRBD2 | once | TGTGCCAGCAGTTTGCCTAGCGGGAGGGTCCCTCCCACAGATACGCAGTATTTT | CASSLPSGRVPPTDTQYF
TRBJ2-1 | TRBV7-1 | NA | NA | TGTGCCAGCAGCTCGCTTCGGACAGTTTTGGAACTTAACCTTGCGGGAACGAGGGGCAATGAGCAGTTCTTC | CASSSLRTVLELNLAGTRGNEQFF
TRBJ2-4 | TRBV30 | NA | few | TGTGCCTGGAGTGTTCAAAGGACCACTCACCACTTC | CAWSVQRTTHHF
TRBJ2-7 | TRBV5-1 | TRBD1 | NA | TGCGCCAGCAGCACGGGACAGGGAGCCTACGAGCAGTACTTC | CASSTGQGAYEQYF
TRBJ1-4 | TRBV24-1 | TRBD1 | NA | TGTGCCACCAGTGATTTTCCGAGACCAGGGGGGAAGGGGAAAAATGAAAAACTGTTTTTT | CATSDFPRPGGKGKNEKLFF
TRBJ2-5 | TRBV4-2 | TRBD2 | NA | TGTGCCAGCAGCCAAGAGGAGGGAGGGCCAGAGACCCAGTACTTC | CASSQEEGGPETQYF
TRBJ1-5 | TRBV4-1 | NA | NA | TGCGCCAGCAGCCCGACGGTGGGACAAAATCAGCCCCAGCATTTT | CASSPTVGQNQPQHF
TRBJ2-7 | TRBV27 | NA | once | TGTGCCAGCAGTTTTACAGGGGGGGACGAGCAGTACTTC | CASSFTGGDEQYF
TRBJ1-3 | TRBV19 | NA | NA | TGTGCCAGTAGTATTTTGGGTCGAAGAAACACCATATATTTT | CASSILGRRNTIYF
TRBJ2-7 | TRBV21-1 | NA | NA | TGTGCCAGCAGCAAAGTAAGGGCACTGCGACGTGTCGAGCAGTACTTC | CASSKVRALRRVEQYF
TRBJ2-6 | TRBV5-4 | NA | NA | TGTGCCAGCAGCTGGGGGACACGTATCTCTGGGGCCAACGTCCTGACTTTC | CASSWGTRISGANVLTF
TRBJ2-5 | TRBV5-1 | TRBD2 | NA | TGCGCCAGCAGCCTTAGGACTAGCGGGAGTGGGGAGACCCAGTACTTC | CASSLRTSGSGETQYF
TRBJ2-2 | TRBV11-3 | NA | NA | TGTGCCAGCAGCGAGGGAGGGGAGCTGTTTTTT | CASSEGGELFF
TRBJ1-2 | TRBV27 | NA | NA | TGTGCCAGCAGTTTCCGCGCTAACTATGGCTACACCTTC | CASSFRANYGYTF
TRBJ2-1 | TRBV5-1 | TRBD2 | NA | TGCGCCAGCAGCGGTCTGACTAGCGGGAGGTCCTACAATGAGCAGTTCTTC | CASSGLTSGRSYNEQFF
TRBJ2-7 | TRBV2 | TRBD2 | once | TGTGCCAGCAGGTTAGGGGAGGGAGAGCAGTACTTC | CASRLGEGEQYF
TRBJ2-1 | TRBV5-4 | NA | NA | TGTGCCAGCAGCGGGTTAAGTTCGAGGAGCTCCTACAATGAGCAGTTCTTC | CASSGLSSRSSYNEQFF
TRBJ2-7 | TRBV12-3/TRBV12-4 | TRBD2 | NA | TGTGCCAGCAGTTGGACTAGCGGGAGCGAGCAGTACTTC | CASSWTSGSEQYF
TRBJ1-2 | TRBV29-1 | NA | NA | TGCAGCGTTGATCAGGACGCAAAAAATGGCTATGGCTACACCTTC | CSVDQDAKNGYGYTF
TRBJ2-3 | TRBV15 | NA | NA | TGTGCCACCAGCAGAATAGCCGGGATCACAGATACGCAGTATTTT | CATSRIAGITDTQYF
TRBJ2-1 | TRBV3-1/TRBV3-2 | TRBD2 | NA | TGTGCCAGCAGCCATTTGACTAGCGGGAGGGCAAATGAGCAGTTCTTC | CASSHLTSGRANEQFF
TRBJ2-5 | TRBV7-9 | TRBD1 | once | TGTGCCAGCAGCCTAATGGGGACAGGGGACGGGGAGACCCAGTACTTC | CASSLMGTGDGETQYF